This T cell receptor beta chain is from a study of cytomegalovirus exposure and HLA in healthy donors. In the study overall: When 398 donors were genotyped, roughly four fifths of them were found to fall in the Caucasian-associated ancestry cluster.

The CDR3 totals 16 residues. Unmatched junction bases numbered 3, after V lost 1 base and J lost 1 base. Germline-derived CDR1 and CDR2 are SGHDN and FVKESK. The PCR had 60 Vbeta and 13 Jbeta primers. Repertoires were generated with immunoSEQ multiplex PCR, while TCRdb's copy carries only in-frame clones and drops some. The sample yields about 99,000 clones, roughly 78% seen once. Study observations and caveats: Some segments of the V type, notably TRBV6-2 and TRBV6-3, were excluded as indistinguishable. Sequencing probably produced one cluster of sequence variants that were highly shared. The study listed 150 to 200 cytomegalovirus-associated TCR beta chains.

For this clone: Its antigen is still unknown.

The rearrangement links TRBV14 to TRBJ2-1, with 8 bases identical to TRBD1. This sequence was found in a woman between 40 and 55 years old in good health and CMV-seronegative. The sample consisted of PBMCs. In nucleotides, the CDR3 is TGTGCCAGCAGCCAAGGTACAGGGGGGTCCTACAATGAGCAGTTCTTC. Protein product: CASSQGTGGSYNEQFF.